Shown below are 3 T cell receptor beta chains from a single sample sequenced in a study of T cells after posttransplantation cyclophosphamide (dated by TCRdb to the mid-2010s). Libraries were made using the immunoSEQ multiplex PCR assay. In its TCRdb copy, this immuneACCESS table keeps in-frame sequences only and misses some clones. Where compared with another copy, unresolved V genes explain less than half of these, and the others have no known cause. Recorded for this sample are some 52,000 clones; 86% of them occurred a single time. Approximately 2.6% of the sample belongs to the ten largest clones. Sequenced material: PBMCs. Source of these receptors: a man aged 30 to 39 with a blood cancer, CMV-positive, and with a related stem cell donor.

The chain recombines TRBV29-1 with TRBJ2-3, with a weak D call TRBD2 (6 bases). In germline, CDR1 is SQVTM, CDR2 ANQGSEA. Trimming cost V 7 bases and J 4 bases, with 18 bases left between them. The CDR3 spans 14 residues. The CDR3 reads CSATGTPRADTQYF. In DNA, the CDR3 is TGCAGCGCCACCGGGACTCCGCGTGCAGATACGCAGTATTTT.

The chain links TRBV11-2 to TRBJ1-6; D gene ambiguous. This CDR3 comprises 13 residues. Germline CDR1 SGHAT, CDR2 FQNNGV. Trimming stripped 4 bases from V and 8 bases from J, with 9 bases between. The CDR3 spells CASSSRRYSPLHF. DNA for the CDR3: TGTGCCAGCAGCTCGCGCCGGTATTCACCCCTCCACTTT. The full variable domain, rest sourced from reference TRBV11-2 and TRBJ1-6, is EAGVAQSPRYKIIEKRQSVAFWCNPISGHATLYWYQQILGQGPKLLIQFQNNGVVDDSQLPKDRFSAERLKGVDSTLKIQPAKLEDSAVYLCASSSRRYSPLHFGNGTRLTVT.

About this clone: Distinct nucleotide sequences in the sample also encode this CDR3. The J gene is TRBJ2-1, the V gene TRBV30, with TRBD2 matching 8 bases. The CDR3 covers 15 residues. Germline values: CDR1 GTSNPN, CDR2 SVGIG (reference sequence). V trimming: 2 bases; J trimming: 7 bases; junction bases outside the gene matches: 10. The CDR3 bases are TGTGCCTGGAGTTGGGGACTAGAATTCTATAATGAGCAGTTCTTC. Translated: CAWSWGLEFYNEQFF.